This T cell receptor (beta chain) was retrieved from a study of T cell changes during pregnancy in multiple sclerosis. This clone was detected only once. Some clones are missing from TCRdb's copy, which holds only in-frame ones; the method was immunoSEQ multiplex PCR. Of tens of thousands of clones in the sample, 90% were seen once. In germline, CDR1 is SQVTM, CDR2 ANQGSEA. V lost 7 bases to trimming and J lost 6 bases; unmatched junction nucleotides: 15. The CDR3 is made up of 14 amino acids. The genes are TRBV29-1 and TRBJ2-7, with 7 bases that match TRBD1. The starting material was peripheral blood, obtained in the third trimester of pregnancy. This TCR came from a female donor with multiple sclerosis, enrolled in a pregnancy study. The CDR3 region is CSARTQGLDGEQYF. In DNA, the CDR3 is TGCAGCGCCAGAACACAGGGGCTGGACGGCGAGCAGTACTTC.